Presented here are 17 T cell receptor beta chains from one specimen sequenced in a study of radiation and T cells in renal cell carcinoma (dated by TCRdb to 2018 to 2021). The meaning of the sample's time point label: blood 4 weeks post-SBRT, at nephrectomy. This specimen's treatment or condition label, per the study, means: 15 Gy SBRT to primary tumor, nephrectomy 4 weeks later. Receptor libraries were prepared by the immunoSEQ multiplex PCR assay. This immuneACCESS table, as held by TCRdb, lists in-frame sequences with V and J called but not all clones. Of the missing ones, under half trace to an unresolved V gene in checked studies; the others have no known cause. The sample table records some 46,000 clones; roughly four fifths of these occur just once. The ten biggest clones cover 25% to 30% of the sample. Source: blood, taken from a patient whose treatment included radiotherapy and nephrectomy. All receptors derive from a woman in her seventies with renal cell carcinoma.

The J gene is TRBJ2-7, the V gene TRBV30, with D perhaps TRBD1 or TRBD2 (5 bases each). V lost 5 bases to trimming and J lost 2 bases, with 13 bases between them. Germline V lookup: CDR1 GTSNPN, CDR2 SVGIG (reference sequence). The CDR3 is 13 residues long. CDR3 region: CAWAPGAPYEQYF. The CDR3 region has the DNA TGTGCCTGGGCACCCGGGGCTCCCTACGAGCAGTACTTC.

This clone was found a few times. This rearrangement joins TRBV7-9 to TRBJ2-5, with TRBD1 matching 8 bases. CDR1 and CDR2 from the germline V gene are SEHNR and FQNEAQ (reference sequence). V lost 0 bases and J lost 5; bases outside the gene matches: 2. The length of the CDR3 is 14 residues. The CDR3 DNA reads as TGTGCCAGCAGCTTAGCCACAGGGGGGGAGACCCAGTACTTC. Translated: CASSLATGGETQYF.

CDR3 sequence: CASRWNDYGYTF. DNA for the CDR3: TGTGCCAGTAGATGGAACGACTATGGCTACACCTTC. V is TRBV19 and J is TRBJ1-2; D is uncertain. The germline V gene has CDR1 LNHDA and CDR2 SQIVND (reference sequence). This CDR3 is built from 12 residues. The germline V and J ends were trimmed by 6 bases and 3 bases, with 8 bases remaining between them.

The genes are TRBV5-1 and TRBJ2-7; TRBD1 matches 8 bases. The CDR3 length is 13 residues. V lost 4 bases and J lost 3; bases outside the gene matches: 3. Germline V gene sequence: CDR1 SGHRS, CDR2 YFSETQ. The CDR3: CASSLGQDYEQYF. The DNA of the CDR3 is TGCGCCAGCAGCCTGGGACAGGACTACGAGCAGTACTTC.

V and J are TRBV19 and TRBJ2-7; D unclear. This CDR3 spans 14 amino acids. Germline V gene data show CDR1 as LNHDA and CDR2 as SQIVND (reference sequence). Trimming removed 6 bases at V and 4 bases at J, with 16 bases between. CDR3 region: CASSPFGGVYEQYF. CDR3 coding DNA: TGTGCCAGTAGCCCATTCGGCGGAGTTTACGAGCAGTACTTC. The full variable domain, in which reference TRBV19 and TRBJ2-7 provide the parts outside the CDR3, is DGGITQSPKYLFRKEGQNVTLSCEQNLNHDAMYWYRQDPGQGLRLIYYSQIVNDFQKGDIAEGYSVSREKKESFPLTVTSAQKNPTAFYLCASSPFGGVYEQYFGPGTRLTVT.

The chain has TRBV9 and TRBJ2-2; D tentatively fits TRBD1 or TRBD2 (5 bases each). CDR1 and CDR2 from the germline V gene are SGDLS and YYNGEE. This CDR3 spans 15 amino acids. V lost 4 bases and J lost 6, with 16 bases in between. CDR3 region: CASSPGTPAAGELFF. The CDR3 coding sequence is TGTGCCAGCAGCCCAGGGACCCCCGCCGCCGGGGAGCTGTTTTTT.

This chain uses TRBV7-2 with TRBJ2-6, with 9 bases fitting TRBD2. V lost 1 base and J lost 5; bases outside the gene matches: 9. From germline, CDR1 is SGHTA and CDR2 FQGNSA. CDR3 size: 18 residues. The CDR3 loop reads CASSLGVAGGNWANVLTF. The CDR3 DNA is TGTGCCAGCAGCTTAGGTGTTGCGGGAGGGAACTGGGCCAACGTCCTGACTTTC.

The chain carries TRBV7-3 and TRBJ2-2, with 9 bases identical to TRBD2. This CDR3 spans 16 amino acids. With 5 bases clipped from V and 4 bases from J, the junction kept 8 bases outside the gene matches. Germline V gene lookup returns CDR1 SGHTA and CDR2 FQGTGA. CDR3 sequence reads: CASSQHVSGGTGELFF. CDR3 coding DNA: TGTGCCAGCAGCCAACACGTTAGCGGGGGCACCGGGGAGCTGTTTTTT.

This chain uses TRBV18 with TRBJ1-3, with D perhaps matching TRBD1 (5 bases). From germline, CDR1 is KGHSH and CDR2 LQKENI. There are 13 residues in the CDR3. V lost 5 bases and J lost 2, with 7 bases in between. The CDR3 sequence is CASSAQAGNTIYF. The CDR3 nucleotides read TGTGCCAGCTCAGCACAGGCTGGAAACACCATATATTTT.

The chain combines TRBV7-6 with TRBJ2-1; 7 positions match TRBD1. This CDR3 is 17 amino acids long. Losses at the gene ends were 2 bases for V and 14 bases for J; bases not matched to a gene: 21. Germline V lookup: CDR1 SGHVS, CDR2 FNYEAQ. CDR3 sequence: CASSLTPTSEGADVKFF. DNA of the CDR3: TGTGCCAGCAGCTTAACCCCCACCAGCGAGGGGGCAGACGTGAAGTTCTTC.

The V and J genes are TRBV5-1 and TRBJ1-1, with a possible D match to TRBD1 (5 bases). Germline V lookup: CDR1 SGHRS, CDR2 YFSETQ. The V gene lost 4 bases and the J gene lost 1 base, with 11 bases spanning the gap. The CDR3 length is 14 residues. CDR3 loop: CASSPRVGNTEAFF. In nucleotides, the CDR3 is TGCGCCAGCAGCCCCAGGGTCGGGAACACTGAAGCTTTCTTT.

The chain has TRBV19 and TRBJ2-3; D is possibly TRBD1 or TRBD2 (5 bases each). Germline values: CDR1 LNHDA, CDR2 SQIVND (reference sequence). V lost 3 bases to trimming and J lost 0 bases, with 13 bases between them. This CDR3 is 16 amino acids long. This CDR3 is CASSILGTASTDTQYF. Written as DNA, the CDR3 is TGTGCCAGTAGTATTTTAGGGACGGCCAGCACAGATACGCAGTATTTT. Supplemented by reference TRBV19 and TRBJ2-3, the full variable domain reads DGGITQSPKYLFRKEGQNVTLSCEQNLNHDAMYWYRQDPGQGLRLIYYSQIVNDFQKGDIAEGYSVSREKKESFPLTVTSAQKNPTAFYLCASSILGTASTDTQYFGPGTRLTVL.

The rearrangement links TRBV14 to TRBJ2-7; D is undetermined. The CDR3 extends over 17 amino acids. Germline V gene lookup returns CDR1 SGHDN and CDR2 FVKESK. V was clipped by 5 bases and J by 2 bases, with 22 bases between them. CDR3 in amino acids: CASSLGYLDGRTYEQYF. The CDR3 DNA sequence: TGTGCCAGCAGCTTAGGTTATTTGGACGGCCGTACCTACGAGCAGTACTTC.

The genes are TRBV4-3 and TRBJ2-7; 9 bases fit TRBD2. There are 16 residues in the CDR3. The V and J ends lost 0 bases and 1 base, in that order; junction bases with no gene match: 4. Germline-derived CDR1 and CDR2 are LGHNA and YSLEER. CDR3 loop: CASSQDISGSSYEQYF. Written as DNA, the CDR3 is TGCGCCAGCAGCCAAGATATTAGCGGGAGTTCCTACGAGCAGTACTTC.

V and J are TRBV4-1 and TRBJ2-2, with 7 positions matching TRBD2. The CDR3 consists of 17 residues. V was clipped by 1 base and J by 4 bases; unmatched bases: 9. The germline CDR1 and CDR2 sequences are MGHRA and YSYEKL. CDR3 bases: TGCGCCAGCAGCCAAGGGGCCCGCGGCGGGAGCACCGGGGAGCTGTTTTTT. Protein: CASSQGARGGSTGELFF.

This sequence joins TRBV19 and TRBJ2-7; no reliable D call. V lost 0 bases and J lost 6, with 9 bases in between. Germline-derived CDR1 and CDR2 are LNHDA and SQIVND (reference sequence). This CDR3 has 13 amino acids. This chain's CDR3 is CASSIDSASEQYF. The CDR3 DNA is TGTGCCAGTAGTATAGACAGCGCCTCCGAGCAGTACTTC.

V usage is TRBV5-1 and J usage is TRBJ2-2; D gene uncertain. V shed 0 bases and J shed 1 base, with 7 bases lying between them. Per the germline V gene, CDR1 is SGHRS and CDR2 is YFSETQ. CDR3 length equals 15 residues. CDR3 nucleotide sequence: TGCGCCAGCAGCTTGGTAACGGGGAACACCGGGGAGCTGTTTTTT. Protein sequence: CASSLVTGNTGELFF.